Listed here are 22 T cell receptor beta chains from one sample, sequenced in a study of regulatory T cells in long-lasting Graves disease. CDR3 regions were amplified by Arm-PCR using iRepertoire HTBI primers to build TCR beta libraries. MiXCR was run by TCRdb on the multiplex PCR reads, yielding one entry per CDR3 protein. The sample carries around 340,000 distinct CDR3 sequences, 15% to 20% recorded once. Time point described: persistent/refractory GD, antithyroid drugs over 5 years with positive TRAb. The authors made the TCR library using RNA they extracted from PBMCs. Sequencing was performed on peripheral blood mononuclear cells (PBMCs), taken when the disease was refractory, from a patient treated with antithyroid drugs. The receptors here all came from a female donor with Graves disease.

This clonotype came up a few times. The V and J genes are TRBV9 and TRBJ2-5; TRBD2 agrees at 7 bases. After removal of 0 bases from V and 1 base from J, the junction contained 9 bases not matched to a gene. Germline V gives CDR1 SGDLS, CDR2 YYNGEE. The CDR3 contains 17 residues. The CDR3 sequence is CASSVAVGTIIQETQYF. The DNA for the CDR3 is TGTGCCAGCAGCGTAGCTGTAGGGACTATCATCCAAGAGACCCAGTACTTC. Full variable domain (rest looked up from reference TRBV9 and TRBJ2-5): DSGVTQTPKHLITATGQRVTLRCSPRSGDLSVYWYQQSLDQGLQFLIQYYNGEERAKGNILERFSAQQFPDLHSELNLSSLELGDSALYFCASSVAVGTIIQETQYFGPGTRLLVL.

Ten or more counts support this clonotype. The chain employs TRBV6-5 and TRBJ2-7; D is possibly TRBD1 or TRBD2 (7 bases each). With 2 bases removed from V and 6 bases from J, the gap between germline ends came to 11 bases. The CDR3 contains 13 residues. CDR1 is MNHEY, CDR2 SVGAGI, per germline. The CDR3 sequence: CASSYARGGEQYF. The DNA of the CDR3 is TGTGCCAGCAGTTACGCCAGGGGGGGCGAGCAGTACTTC.

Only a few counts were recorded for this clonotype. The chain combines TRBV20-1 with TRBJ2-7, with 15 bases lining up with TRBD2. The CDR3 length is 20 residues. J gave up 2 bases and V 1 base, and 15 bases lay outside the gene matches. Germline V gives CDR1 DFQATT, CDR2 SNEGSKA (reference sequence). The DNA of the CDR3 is TGCAGTGCTAGAGTCCGGCCTTCACCCCGGACTAGCGGGAGGGCCTACGAGCAGTACTTC. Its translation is CSARVRPSPRTSGRAYEQYF.

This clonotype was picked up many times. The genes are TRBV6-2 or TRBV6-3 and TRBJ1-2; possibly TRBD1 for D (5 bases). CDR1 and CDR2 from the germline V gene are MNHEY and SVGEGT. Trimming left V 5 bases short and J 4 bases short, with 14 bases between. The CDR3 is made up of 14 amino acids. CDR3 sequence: CASSSPGTIYGYTF. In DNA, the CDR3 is TGTGCCAGCAGTAGCCCCGGGACCATCTATGGCTACACCTTC.

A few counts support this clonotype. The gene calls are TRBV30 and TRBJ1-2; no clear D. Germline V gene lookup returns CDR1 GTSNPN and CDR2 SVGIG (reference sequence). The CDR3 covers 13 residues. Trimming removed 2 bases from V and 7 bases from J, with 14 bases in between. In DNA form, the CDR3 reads TGTGCCTGGAGTAGAAGGGTCGGCGTTGGCTACACCTTC. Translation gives CAWSRRVGVGYTF. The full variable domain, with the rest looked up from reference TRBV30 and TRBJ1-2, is SQTIHQWPATLVQPVGSPLSLECTVEGTSNPNLYWYRQAAGRGLQLLFYSVGIGQISSEVPQNLSASRPQDRQFILSSKKLLLSDSGFYLCAWSRRVGVGYTFGSGTRLTVV.

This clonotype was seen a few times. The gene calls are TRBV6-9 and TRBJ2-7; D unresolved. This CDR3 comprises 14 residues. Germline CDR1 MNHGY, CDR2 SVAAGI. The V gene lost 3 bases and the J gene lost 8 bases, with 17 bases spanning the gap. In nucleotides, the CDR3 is TGTGCCAGCAGTTACCAAGACCGTCAAGCCAAGCAGTACTTC. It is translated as CASSYQDRQAKQYF.

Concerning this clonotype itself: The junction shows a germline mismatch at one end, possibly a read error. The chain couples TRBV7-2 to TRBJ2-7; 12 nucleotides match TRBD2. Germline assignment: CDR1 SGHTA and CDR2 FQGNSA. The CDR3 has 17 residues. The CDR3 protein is CASSQGPGLAGTYEQYF. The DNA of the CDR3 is TGCGCCAGCAGCCAAGGCCCTGGACTAGCGGGGACCTACGAGCAGTACTTC.

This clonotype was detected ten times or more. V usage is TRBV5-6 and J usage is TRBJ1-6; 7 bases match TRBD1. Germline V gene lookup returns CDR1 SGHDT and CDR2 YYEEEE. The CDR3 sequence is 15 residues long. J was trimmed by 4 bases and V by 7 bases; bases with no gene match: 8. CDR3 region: CASRRTGPYNSPLHF. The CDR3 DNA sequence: TGTGCCAGCCGCCGGACAGGACCTTATAATTCACCCCTCCACTTT. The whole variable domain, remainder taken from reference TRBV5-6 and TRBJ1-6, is DAGVTQSPTHLIKTRGQQVTLRCSPKSGHDTVSWYQQALGQGPQFIFQYYEEEERQRGNFPDRFSGHQFPNYSSELNVNALLLGDSALYLCASRRTGPYNSPLHFGNGTRLTVT.

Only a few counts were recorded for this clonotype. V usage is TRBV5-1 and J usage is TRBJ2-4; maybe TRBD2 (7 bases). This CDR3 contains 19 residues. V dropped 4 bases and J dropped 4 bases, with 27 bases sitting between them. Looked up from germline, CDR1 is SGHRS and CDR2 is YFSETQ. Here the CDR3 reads CASSPRVLGGAGEKNIQYF. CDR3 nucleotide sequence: TGCGCCAGCAGCCCCCGTGTCTTGGGGGGCGCGGGAGAGAAAAACATTCAGTACTTC. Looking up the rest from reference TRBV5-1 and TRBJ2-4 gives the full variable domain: KAGVTQTPRYLIKTRGQQVTLSCSPISGHRSVSWYQQTPGQGLQFLFEYFSETQRNKGNFPGRFSGRQFSNSRSEMNVSTLELGDSALYLCASSPRVLGGAGEKNIQYFGAGTRLSVL.

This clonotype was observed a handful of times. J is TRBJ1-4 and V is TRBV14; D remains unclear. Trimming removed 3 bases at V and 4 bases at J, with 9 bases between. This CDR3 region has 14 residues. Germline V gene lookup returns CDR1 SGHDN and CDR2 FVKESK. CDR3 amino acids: CASSHPGVNEKLFF. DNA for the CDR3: TGTGCCAGCAGCCACCCCGGGGTTAATGAAAAACTGTTTTTT.

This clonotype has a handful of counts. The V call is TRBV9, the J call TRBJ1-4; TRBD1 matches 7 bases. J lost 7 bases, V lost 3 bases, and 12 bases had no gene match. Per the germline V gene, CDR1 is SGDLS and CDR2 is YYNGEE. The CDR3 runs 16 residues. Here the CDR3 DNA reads TGTGCCAGCAGCGCGCCCAGACAGGGTTGCGTTGAAAAACTGTTTTTT. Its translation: CASSAPRQGCVEKLFF.

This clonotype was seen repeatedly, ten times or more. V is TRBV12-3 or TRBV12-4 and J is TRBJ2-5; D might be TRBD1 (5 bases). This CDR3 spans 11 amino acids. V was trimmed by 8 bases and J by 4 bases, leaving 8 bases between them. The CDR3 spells CASSGRETQYF. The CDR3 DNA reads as TGTGCCAGCTCAGGGCGAGAGACCCAGTACTTC.

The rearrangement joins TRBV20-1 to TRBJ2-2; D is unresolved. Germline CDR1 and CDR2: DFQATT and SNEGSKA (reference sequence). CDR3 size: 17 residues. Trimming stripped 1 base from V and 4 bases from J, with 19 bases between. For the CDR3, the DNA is TGCAGTGCTAGAGTGAGCCTACGTATCTGGGGCACCGGGGAGCTGTTTTTT. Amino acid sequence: CSARVSLRIWGTGELFF.

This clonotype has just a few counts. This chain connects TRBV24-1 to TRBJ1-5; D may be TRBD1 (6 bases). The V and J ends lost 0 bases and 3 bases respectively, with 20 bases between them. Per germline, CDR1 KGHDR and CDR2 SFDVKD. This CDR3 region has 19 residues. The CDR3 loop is CATSDLGQISASPNQPQHF. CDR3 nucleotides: TGTGCCACCAGTGATTTGGGACAGATTAGCGCCTCACCCAATCAGCCCCAGCATTTT.

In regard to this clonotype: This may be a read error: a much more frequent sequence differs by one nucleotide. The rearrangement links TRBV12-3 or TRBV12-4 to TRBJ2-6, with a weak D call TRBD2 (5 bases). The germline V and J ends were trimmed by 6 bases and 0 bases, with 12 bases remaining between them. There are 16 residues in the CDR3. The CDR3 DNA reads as TGTGCCAGCAGCCCGGACGAGGGCTCTGGGGCCAACGTCCTGACTTTC. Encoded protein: CASSPDEGSGANVLTF.

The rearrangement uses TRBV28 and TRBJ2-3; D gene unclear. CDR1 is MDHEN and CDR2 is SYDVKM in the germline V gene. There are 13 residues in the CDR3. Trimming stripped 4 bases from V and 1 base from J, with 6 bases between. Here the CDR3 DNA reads TGTGCCAGCAGTTCCCAGGGCACAGATACGCAGTATTTT. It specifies CASSSQGTDTQYF.

The CDR3 region has the DNA TGCAGTGCTAGAGACATGGGGCAGACCTACGAGCAGTACTTC. It codes for CSARDMGQTYEQYF. V gene TRBV20-1 combines with J gene TRBJ2-7, with D maybe TRBD1 (5 bases). The CDR3 sequence is 14 residues long. The germline V gene has CDR1 DFQATT and CDR2 SNEGSKA (reference sequence). Trimming cost V 0 bases and J 2 bases, with 11 bases left between them.

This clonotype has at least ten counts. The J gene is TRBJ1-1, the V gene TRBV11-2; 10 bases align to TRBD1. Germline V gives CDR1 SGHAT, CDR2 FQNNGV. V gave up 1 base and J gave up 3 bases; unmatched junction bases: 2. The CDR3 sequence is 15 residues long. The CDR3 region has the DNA TGTGCCAGCAGCTTAGTCGGACAGGGGGACACTGAAGCTTTCTTT. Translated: CASSLVGQGDTEAFF.

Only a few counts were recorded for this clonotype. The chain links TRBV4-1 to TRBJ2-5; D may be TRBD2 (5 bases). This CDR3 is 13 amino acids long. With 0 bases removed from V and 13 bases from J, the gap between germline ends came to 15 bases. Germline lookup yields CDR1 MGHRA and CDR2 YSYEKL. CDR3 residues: CASSQDGSSGVYF. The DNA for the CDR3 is TGCGCCAGCAGCCAAGATGGGTCCTCCGGGGTGTACTTC.

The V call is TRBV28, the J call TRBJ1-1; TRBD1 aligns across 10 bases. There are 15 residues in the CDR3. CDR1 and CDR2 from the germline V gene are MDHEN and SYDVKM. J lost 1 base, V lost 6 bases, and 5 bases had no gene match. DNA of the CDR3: TGTGCCAGCAGCTGGACAGGGGGACAGAACACTGAAGCTTTCTTT. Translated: CASSWTGGQNTEAFF. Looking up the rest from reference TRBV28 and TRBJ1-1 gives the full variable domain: DVKVTQSSRYLVKRTGEKVFLECVQDMDHENMFWYRQDPGLGLRLIYFSYDVKMKEKGDIPEGYSVSREKKERFSLILESASTNQTSMYLCASSWTGGQNTEAFFGQGTRLTVV.

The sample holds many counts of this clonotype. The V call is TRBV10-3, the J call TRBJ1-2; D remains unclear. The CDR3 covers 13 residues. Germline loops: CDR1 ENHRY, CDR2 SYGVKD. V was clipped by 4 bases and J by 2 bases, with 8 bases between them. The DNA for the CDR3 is TGTGCCATCAGTGGACTCACAAACTATGGCTACACCTTC. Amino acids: CAISGLTNYGYTF.

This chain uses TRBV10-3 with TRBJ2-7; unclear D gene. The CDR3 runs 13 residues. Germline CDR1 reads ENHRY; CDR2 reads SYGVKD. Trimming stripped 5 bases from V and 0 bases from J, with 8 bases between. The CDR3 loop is CAISPENSYEQYF. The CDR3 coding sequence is TGTGCCATCAGTCCAGAGAACTCCTACGAGCAGTACTTC.